This T cell receptor beta chain comes out of a study of cytomegalovirus exposure and HLA in healthy donors. Assay used: immunoSEQ multiplex PCR; TCRdb lists only in-frame clones, some missing. The sample holds about 82,000 clones; 90% to 95% are singletons and the top ten take 0.69%. The CDR3 sequence is 15 residues long. V was shortened by 1 base and J by 5 bases, with 12 bases between the two germline ends. Germline lookup yields CDR1 SGHRS and CDR2 YFSETQ. To note about this clone: The antigen is not known.

Notes on the study in general: The authors listed 164 TCR beta chains as cytomegalovirus-associated.

The sequencing input was PBMCs. V and J are TRBV5-1 and TRBJ1-4; D remains unclear. This TCR came from a woman younger than 30 in good health and CMV-seronegative. The DNA of the CDR3 is TGCGCCAGCAGCTTGAGGAACAGCCTCAATGAAAAACTGTTTTTT. Translation gives CASSLRNSLNEKLFF.